Below are 5 T cell receptor beta chains sequenced from a single sample in a study of chemoradiotherapy in HPV16-positive cancers. Assay: immunoSEQ multiplex PCR; the TCRdb copy retains only in-frame clones and omits some. The sample records about 6,000 clones, about three quarters being singletons. Collection of the sample occurred from a patient who underwent chemoradiotherapy. These TCRs come from a human donor with HPV-associated anogenital cancer.

V usage is TRBV11-2 and J usage is TRBJ2-3, with 12 bases lining up with TRBD2. Germline loops: CDR1 SGHAT, CDR2 FQNNGV. The CDR3 is 15 residues long. The V gene end was trimmed by 6 bases and the J gene end by 3 bases; junction bases not matched to a gene: 4. In DNA form, the CDR3 reads TGTGCCAGCAGACCGACTAGCGGGGGTACAGATACGCAGTATTTT. It specifies CASRPTSGGTDTQYF.

The chain recombines TRBV13 with TRBJ2-3; possible D gene TRBD2, 6 bases. The CDR3 totals 19 residues. Germline CDR1 and CDR2: PRHDT and FYEKMQ (reference sequence). The V gene lost 3 bases and the J gene lost 1 base, with 23 bases spanning the gap. The CDR3 DNA follows: TGTGCCAGCAGCTTTAAAGTGGGCCCCTTCGGAGGGGGCACAGATACGCAGTATTTT. Translating it yields CASSFKVGPFGGGTDTQYF.

The chain has TRBV28 and TRBJ2-5; D tentatively reads TRBD1 or TRBD2 (6 bases each). CDR1 is MDHEN and CDR2 is SYDVKM in the germline V gene. The CDR3 is 12 amino acids. Trimming took off 7 bases at V and 9 bases at J, with 15 bases between the two ends. The CDR3 is CASTPPRGAQYF. CDR3 nucleotides: TGTGCCAGCACCCCCCCAAGGGGGGCCCAGTACTTC.

The chain joins TRBV5-1 to TRBJ1-3; D unclear. The CDR3 has 15 amino acids. The germline V gene has CDR1 SGHRS and CDR2 YFSETQ. The germline V and J ends were trimmed by 0 bases and 1 base, with 8 bases remaining between them. This CDR3 reads CASSLVGESGNTIYF. In DNA form, the CDR3 reads TGCGCCAGCAGCTTGGTTGGAGAATCTGGAAACACCATATATTTT.

The chain couples TRBV10-3 to TRBJ1-2; D is unclear. This CDR3 has 15 amino acids. Trimming shortened V by 8 bases and J by 3 bases, and 19 bases separated the two germline ends. Per the germline V gene, CDR1 is ENHRY and CDR2 is SYGVKD. CDR3 protein: CAIQQALSVDYGYTF. As DNA, the CDR3 is TGTGCCATCCAGCAGGCCCTCTCCGTGGACTATGGCTACACCTTC.